The text below deals with one TCR beta chain. Its cognate antigen is unknown. The data were taken from a study of blood T cells in healthy people across ages. Regarding the study as a whole: TCR beta diversity, measured per million T cells, fell in a roughly linear way with age.

The ends were cut back, 6 bases at V and 7 bases at J, with 12 bases in the middle. The CDR3 spans 12 residues. CDR1 is MGHDK and CDR2 is SYGVNS in the germline V gene. Alongside a J-beta primer mix, a sample-barcoded 5' primer served in a second PCR lasting about 7 to 11 cycles. Every single cDNA molecule received a tag from a template-switch adaptor with 12 random nucleotides. TCRdb itself ran the 5' RACE reads through MiXCR, one entry per CDR3 protein. Of 1.8 million or so distinct CDR3 sequences in the sample, more than 35% were seen once. This TCR was recovered from a human donor in good health. The source material was blood. The J gene is TRBJ1-2, the V gene TRBV25-1; D is possibly TRBD1 (5 bases). The CDR3 DNA sequence: TGTGCCAGCAGCAAAGGGGAGGGTGGCTACACCTTC. Translation: CASSKGEGGYTF.